The sequence of this TCR gamma chain was determined in a study of gamma-delta chains in newborns, infants, children. Study details: Microbial exposure reportedly drives polyclonal innate γδ T cell expansion after birth.

Germline values: CDR1 GITISATS, CDR2 ISYDGTV (reference sequence). V shed 1 base, J shed 12 bases, and the junction held 12 bases outside the gene matches. The CDR3 is 13 residues long. TCRdb re-called the reads with CATT. The repertoire has under 3,000 gamma-chain clones, 20% to 30% of them found once; the top ten carry 20%. The rearrangement uses TRGV9 and TRGJ1 or TRGJ2. This receptor was obtained from a child who was a newborn, infant or young child, either healthy, febrile or measles-vaccinated (not recorded which). The sample comprised blood. CDR3 amino acids: CALWEVSGPVKLF. DNA of the CDR3: TGTGCCTTGTGGGAGGTCAGCGGGCCGGTGAAACTCTTT.